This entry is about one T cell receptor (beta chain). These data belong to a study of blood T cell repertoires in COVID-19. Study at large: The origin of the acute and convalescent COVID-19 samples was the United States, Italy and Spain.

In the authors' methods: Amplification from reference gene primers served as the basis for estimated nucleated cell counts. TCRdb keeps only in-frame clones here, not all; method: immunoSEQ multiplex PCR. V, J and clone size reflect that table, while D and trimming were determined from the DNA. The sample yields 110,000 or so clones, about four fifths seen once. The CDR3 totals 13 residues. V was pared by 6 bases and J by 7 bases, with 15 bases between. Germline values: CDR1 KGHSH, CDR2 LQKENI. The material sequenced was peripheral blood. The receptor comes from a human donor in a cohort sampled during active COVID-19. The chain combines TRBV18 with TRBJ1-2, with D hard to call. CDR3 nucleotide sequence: TGTGCCAGCTCGGTCGGCGGGTTTCTTGGCTACACCTTC. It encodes CASSVGGFLGYTF.